Following are 26 T cell receptor beta chains from one sample sequenced in a study of Graves' ophthalmopathy and Graves' hyperthyroidism. From RNA, the CDR3 regions of TCR beta chains were amplified and sequenced. Following a first-round RT-PCR that used HTBI primers, a second-round multiplex PCR was carried out. TCRdb reanalysed the multiplex PCR reads using MiXCR and keeps one entry per CDR3 protein. The sample has 400,000 or so distinct CDR3 sequences, roughly a sixth seen once. The sequenced sample consisted of peripheral blood. These receptors came from an adult woman with stable Graves' hyperthyroidism.

In its sample, this clonotype was seen many times. In nucleotides, the CDR3 is TGTGCCAGCACCCCCCCCTGGGGCCGCCAATCCGAGCAGTACTTC. Protein product: CASTPPWGRQSEQYF. This chain links TRBV6-2 or TRBV6-3 with TRBJ2-7; tentative D call: TRBD1 (5 bases). The CDR3 consists of 15 residues. The germline gives CDR1 MNHEY, CDR2 SVGEGT. The V end lost 7 bases, the J end lost 6 bases, and 22 bases lay between the germline ends.

The table lists this clonotype with many counts. In DNA form, the CDR3 reads TGCGCCAGCAGGACTAGCGGGGGCGAGCAGTACTTC. Encoded protein: CASRTSGGEQYF. The rearrangement uses TRBV4-1 and TRBJ2-7; 12 bases map to TRBD2. CDR3 length: 12 residues. Trimming took 6 bases from V and 6 from J; bases not matched to a gene: 0. CDR1 is MGHRA, CDR2 YSYEKL, per germline.

This clonotype was detected a few times. A much larger clone differs from this one at a single base, so this may be a read error. The chain combines TRBV7-9 with TRBJ1-1, with D maybe TRBD1 (6 bases). CDR1 and CDR2 (germline): SEHNR, FQNEAQ (reference sequence). This CDR3 region has 14 residues. Trimming pared 4 bases from V and 1 base from J, leaving 10 bases between. DNA for the CDR3: TGTGCCAGCAGCTCTCGGACAGAGAACACTGAAGCTTTCTTT. Protein sequence: CASSSRTENTEAFF.

Only a few counts were recorded for this clonotype. This may come from a read error, since a much larger clone is one base off. This sequence joins TRBV7-9 and TRBJ1-1, with no clear D. V lost 2 bases, J lost 1 base, and 5 bases lay in between. CDR1 is SEHNR, CDR2 FQNEAQ, per germline (reference sequence). The CDR3 has 13 amino acids. Written as DNA, the CDR3 is TGTGCCAGCAGCTTACCCCCGAACACTGAAGCTTTCTTT. Amino acid sequence: CASSLPPNTEAFF.

This chain connects TRBV28 to TRBJ1-5, with D unresolved. Looked up from germline, CDR1 is MDHEN and CDR2 is SYDVKM. V lost 4 bases, J lost 3 bases, and 13 bases lay in between. CDR3 length equals 15 residues. CDR3 loop: CASSSRGEANQPQHF. For the CDR3, the DNA is TGTGCCAGCAGTTCCCGTGGAGAAGCCAATCAGCCCCAGCATTTT.

This clonotype came up a few times. V gene TRBV12-5 combines with J gene TRBJ1-5; 8 nucleotides line up with TRBD1. CDR1 LGHNT and CDR2 FRNRAP come from the germline V gene. V was clipped by 6 bases and J by 1 base; unmatched bases: 5. The CDR3 length is 15 residues. The CDR3 region has the DNA TGTGCTAGTGGCCCCACAGGGGGAAGCAATCAGCCCCAGCATTTT. The encoded protein is CASGPTGGSNQPQHF.

In this sample, this clonotype turned up many times. This may be a read error, as it is one base from a much larger clone. The chain recombines TRBV2 with TRBJ2-2; perhaps TRBD2 as D (5 bases). Germline CDR1 is SNHLY and CDR2 is FYNNEI. The CDR3 contains 13 residues. The DNA for the CDR3 is TGTGCCAGCTGGAAGGGATTCACCGGGGAGCTGGTTTTT. As protein: CASWKGFTGELVF.

This clonotype has ten or more counts. The chain is built from TRBV2 and TRBJ2-7, with a possible D match to TRBD2 (5 bases). This CDR3 spans 12 amino acids. V was shortened by 6 bases and J by 2 bases, with 8 bases between the two germline ends. Germline values: CDR1 SNHLY, CDR2 FYNNEI. CDR3 sequence: CASRGSAYEQYF. The CDR3, as DNA: TGTGCCAGCAGGGGTAGCGCCTACGAGCAGTACTTC.

As for this clonotype: A single base separates this from a much larger clone, so it may be a read error. This chain joins TRBV14 and TRBJ1-1; the D is unclear. The CDR3 has 15 residues. Germline loops: CDR1 SGHDN, CDR2 FVKESK. The CDR3 nucleotides are TGTGCCAGCAGCCAGTTAATTCCGGGAAGGACTGAAGCTTGCTTT. As protein: CASSQLIPGRTEACF.

This clonotype was seen only a few times. This may be a read error: a much more frequent sequence differs by one nucleotide. The rearrangement uses TRBV27 and TRBJ2-5; the D gene could be TRBD1 or TRBD2 (6 bases each). The CDR3 runs 14 residues. Germline assignment: CDR1 MNHEY and CDR2 SMNVEV (reference sequence). CDR3 nucleotide sequence: TGTGCCAGCAGTTTATCTGGGGGGCGGAAGACCCAGCACTTC. Protein: CASSLSGGRKTQHF.

This clonotype was counted only a few times. The rearrangement links TRBV6-1 to TRBJ2-1; either TRBD1 or TRBD2 may supply D (5 bases each). V lost 6 bases to trimming and J lost 0 bases, with 12 bases between them. Germline CDR1 reads MNHNS; CDR2 reads SASEGT. This CDR3 has 15 residues. CDR3 DNA: TGTGCCAGCAGAAGGGACCATAGCTCCTACAATGAGCAGTTCTTC. Encoded protein: CASRRDHSSYNEQFF.

Comments on this clonotype: Since no conserved phenylalanine or tryptophan closes the CDR3, a read error is the likely cause. The chain couples TRBV4-1 to TRBJ2-7, with 8 positions matching TRBD2. V lost 3 bases to trimming and J lost 1 base; unmatched junction nucleotides: 8. The CDR3 is 16 amino acids. Germline CDR1 is MGHRA and CDR2 is YSYEKL. CDR3 in DNA: TGCGCCAGCAGCCAGCCGACGAGCGGGAGTTCCTACGAGCAGTACTAC. It codes for CASSQPTSGSSYEQYY.

A word on this clonotype: A read error may explain this, as a much larger clone is one base away. In DNA form, the CDR3 reads TGTGCCAGCAGACAACAGGGCCGGAGCACTGAAGATTTCTTT. The encoded protein is CASRQQGRSTEDFF. J is TRBJ1-1 and V is TRBV14; possible D gene TRBD1, 6 bases. The length of the CDR3 is 14 residues. The germline gives CDR1 SGHDN, CDR2 FVKESK.

This clonotype was seen at least ten times. The V call is TRBV7-8, the J call TRBJ1-2; D remains unclear. Trimming took off 2 bases at V and 4 bases at J, with 11 bases between the two ends. The CDR3 runs 14 residues. The germline V gene encodes CDR1 SGHVS and CDR2 FQNEAQ. The CDR3 loop reads CASSLMAGFYGYTF. CDR3 in DNA: TGTGCCAGCAGCTTAATGGCTGGCTTCTATGGCTACACCTTC.

The table lists this clonotype with a few counts. Written as DNA, the CDR3 is TGTGCCAGCAGTGGGGAGAACCCGGCCAAAAACATTCAGTACTTC. It encodes CASSGENPAKNIQYF. The chain has TRBV6-1 and TRBJ2-4, with D maybe TRBD2 (5 bases). The V end lost 4 bases, the J end lost 1 base, and 11 bases lay between the germline ends. Per the germline V gene, CDR1 is MNHNS and CDR2 is SASEGT. The CDR3 has 15 amino acids.

Many counts were recorded for this clonotype. The gene calls are TRBV4-1 and TRBJ1-1, with D perhaps matching TRBD1 (5 bases). This CDR3 comprises 14 residues. Germline V CDR1 and CDR2: MGHRA, YSYEKL. The V and J ends lost 0 bases and 6 bases respectively, with 11 bases between them. As DNA, the CDR3 is TGCGCCAGCAGCCAAGACTCAGGGACCCCTGAAGCTTTCTTT. Translation gives CASSQDSGTPEAFF.

The CDR3 DNA follows: TGTGCCAGCAGCGTAGGTTGGAGGACAGGGATCTATGGCTACACCTTC. Translation gives CASSVGWRTGIYGYTF. This chain connects TRBV9 to TRBJ1-2, with TRBD1 identical over 8 bases. The V segment lost 0 bases and the J segment 4 bases; nucleotides outside the gene matches: 8. Germline loops: CDR1 SGDLS, CDR2 YYNGEE. CDR3 size: 16 residues.

This clonotype appeared many times. The chain carries TRBV19 and TRBJ2-7, with 12 positions matching TRBD2. The CDR3 is 16 residues long. The V and J ends lost 4 bases and 3 bases, in that order; junction bases with no gene match: 7. CDR1 is LNHDA and CDR2 is SQIVND in the germline V gene (reference sequence). CDR3 loop: CASSTLTSGSSYEQYF. The DNA of the CDR3 is TGTGCCAGTAGTACACTGACTAGCGGGAGTAGCTACGAGCAGTACTTC.

This clonotype was seen at least ten times. V is TRBV14 and J is TRBJ1-6, with 9 nucleotides matching TRBD1. The germline V gene encodes CDR1 SGHDN and CDR2 FVKESK. The CDR3 totals 18 residues. Trimming took 1 base from V and 14 from J; bases not matched to a gene: 18. The CDR3 is CASSQAGTGLSPLSSLHF. The CDR3, as DNA: TGTGCCAGCAGCCAAGCGGGGACAGGGCTATCCCCCCTCTCTTCCCTCCACTTT.

This clonotype has at least ten counts. The chain couples TRBV12-3 or TRBV12-4 to TRBJ1-2, with D possibly TRBD1 on 5 matching bases. The CDR3 contains 16 residues. Trimming pared 2 bases from V and 0 bases from J, leaving 13 bases between. The CDR3 DNA reads as TGTGCCAGCAGTTTATCCGGGGCCGGAGCTAACTATGGCTACACCTTC. It is translated as CASSLSGAGANYGYTF.

The J gene is TRBJ1-5, the V gene TRBV19, with 12 bases that match TRBD1. CDR3 length: 15 residues. The germline V gene has CDR1 LNHDA and CDR2 SQIVND (reference sequence). The ends lost 7 bases at V and 6 bases at J; junction bases unmatched: 7. The CDR3 DNA is TGTGCCAGTACCAAGGGACAGGGGGCCAGTCAGCCCCAGCATTTT. This translates into CASTKGQGASQPQHF.

Ten or more counts support this clonotype. The chain carries TRBV12-3 or TRBV12-4 and TRBJ1-1; 8 positions match TRBD1. V trimming: 2 bases; J trimming: 4 bases; junction bases outside the gene matches: 3. The CDR3 extends over 14 amino acids. The DNA of the CDR3 is TGTGCCAGCAGTTTACAGGACAGGGCCACTGAAGCTTTCTTT. Translating gives CASSLQDRATEAFF.

The chain combines TRBV6-2 or TRBV6-3 with TRBJ2-2; D gene unclear. V lost 5 bases, J lost 5 bases, and 9 bases lay in between. Germline CDR1 is MNHEY and CDR2 is SVGEGT. The CDR3 consists of 13 residues. Here the CDR3 reads CASSLIKTGELFF. DNA for the CDR3: TGTGCCAGCAGTCTAATCAAAACCGGGGAGCTGTTTTTT.

The table lists this clonotype with many counts. V is TRBV11-2 and J is TRBJ2-7, with unresolved D. The germline V and J ends were trimmed by 5 bases and 4 bases, with 9 bases remaining between them. This CDR3 comprises 12 residues. In germline, CDR1 is SGHAT, CDR2 FQNNGV. The CDR3 DNA sequence: TGTGCCAGCAGCAGAAGGGCGTACGAGCAGTACTTC. This sequence encodes CASSRRAYEQYF.

This clonotype has at least ten counts. A much larger clone differs by one base, so this may be a read error. CDR3 sequence: CASSQTAGGRYGQYF. DNA of the CDR3: TGTGCCAGCAGCCAAACCGCGGGGGGTAGGTACGGGCAGTACTTC. The V call is TRBV12-3 or TRBV12-4, the J call TRBJ2-7; 8 bases are a match to TRBD2. The CDR3 contains 15 residues.

This clonotype was observed at least ten times. The rearrangement joins TRBV18 to TRBJ2-7, with TRBD2 matching over 8 bases. The CDR3 consists of 14 residues. V shed 2 bases, J shed 3 bases, and the junction held 3 bases outside the gene matches. CDR1 is KGHSH and CDR2 is LQKENI in the germline V gene. Here the CDR3 DNA reads TGTGCCAGCTCACCAGGGACTAGGGACTACGAGCAGTACTTC. This translates into CASSPGTRDYEQYF.